This T cell receptor beta chain was sequenced for a study of shared clonotypes between healthy human individuals. Study observations and caveats: The study generally estimated greater richness for naive than memory subsets.

In the case of this clone: The target antigen is unknown.

V lost 8 bases to trimming and J lost 7 bases, with 11 bases between them. The CDR3 is made up of 11 amino acids. Germline V lookup: CDR1 MNHEY, CDR2 SVGAGI. In the naive CD8 group, cells lacked CD45RO and were positively selected for CCR7, so terminally differentiated effector memory CD45RA+ cells were left out. Assay used: immunoSEQ multiplex PCR; TCRdb lists only in-frame clones, some missing. The table lists around 1,900,000 clones, about 93% of them singletons, with around 1.7% in the top ten. The source material was naive CD8+ T cells from PBMCs. The gene calls are TRBV6-5 and TRBJ1-1, with D tentatively TRBD1 (5 bases). The receptor comes from a man aged 18 to 35 in good health. Some clones in this sample may be carry-over from other donors' samples. The CDR3 protein is CASWVGVEAFF. The CDR3 DNA is TGTGCCAGCTGGGTGGGGGTTGAAGCTTTCTTT.